The 3 T cell receptor beta chains in this list originate from one sample, sequenced in a study of post-analysis software for immune sequencing data. Study findings and constraints: Patients used several TRBV segments, including TRBV5-6, TRBV5-1 and TRBV20-1, more often than controls.

Each TCR beta cDNA library carried unique molecular identifiers. TCRdb ran MiXCR on the PCR reads and lists one entry per CDR3 protein. The table records around 710,000 distinct CDR3 sequences, about 43% of them present only once. For these receptors, no antigen is known. Source material: blood. The receptor set was obtained from a girl between 10 and 17 years old with multiple sclerosis.

CDR3 region: CASSLQGIPYEQYF. The CDR3 bases are TGTGCCAGCAGTCTCCAGGGAATCCCCTACGAGCAGTACTTC. The chain joins TRBV27 to TRBJ2-7; maybe TRBD1 (5 bases). Germline CDR1 and CDR2: MNHEY and SMNVEV (reference sequence). V shed 5 bases and J shed 2 bases, with 13 bases lying between them. This CDR3 contains 14 residues.

V and J are TRBV7-2 and TRBJ2-3, with 11 bases aligning to TRBD1. This CDR3 spans 16 amino acids. Per the germline V gene, CDR1 is SGHTA and CDR2 is FQGNSA. V lost 3 bases to trimming and J lost 3 bases; unmatched junction nucleotides: 5. The CDR3 DNA sequence: TGTGCCAGCAGCTTGACCGGGACAGGGGGTACAGATACGCAGTATTTT. Its protein is CASSLTGTGGTDTQYF.

This clonotype has just a few counts. J is TRBJ2-1 and V is TRBV5-1; unclear D gene. Per germline, CDR1 SGHRS and CDR2 YFSETQ. V lost 5 bases and J 0 bases, leaving 12 bases between the germline ends. The CDR3 extends over 15 amino acids. CDR3 DNA sequence: TGCGCCAGCAGTACCGACTCGTCCTCCTACAATGAGCAGTTCTTC. Its translation is CASSTDSSSYNEQFF. The complete variable domain, with remaining parts taken from reference TRBV5-1 and TRBJ2-1, reads KAGVTQTPRYLIKTRGQQVTLSCSPISGHRSVSWYQQTPGQGLQFLFEYFSETQRNKGNFPGRFSGRQFSNSRSEMNVSTLELGDSALYLCASSTDSSSYNEQFFGPGTRLTVL.